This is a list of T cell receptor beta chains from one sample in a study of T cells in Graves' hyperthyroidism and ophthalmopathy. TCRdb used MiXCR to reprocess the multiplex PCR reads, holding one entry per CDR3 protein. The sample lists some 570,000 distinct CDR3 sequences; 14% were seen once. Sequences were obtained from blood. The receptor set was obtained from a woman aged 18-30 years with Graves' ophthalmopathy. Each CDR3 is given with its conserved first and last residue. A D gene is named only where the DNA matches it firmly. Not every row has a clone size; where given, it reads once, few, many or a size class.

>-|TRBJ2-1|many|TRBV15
CATSAWRDINNEQFF
TGTGCCACCAGCGCCTGGCGGGACATAAACAATGAGCAGTTCTTC
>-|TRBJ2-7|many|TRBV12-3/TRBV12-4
CASSFQYEQYF
TGTGCCAGCAGTTTTCAATACGAGCAGTACTTC
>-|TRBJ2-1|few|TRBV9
CASSVSKGEQFF
TGTGCCAGCAGCGTATCGAAGGGTGAGCAGTTCTTC
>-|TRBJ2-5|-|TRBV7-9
CASSSPRKGETQYF
TGTGCCAGCAGCTCCCCCCGTAAGGGGGAGACCCAGTACTTC
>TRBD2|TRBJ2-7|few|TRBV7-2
CASSFGTSGSGLFCEQYF
TGTGCCAGCAGCTTCGGGACTAGCGGGAGTGGTCTCTTCTGCGAGCAGTACTTC
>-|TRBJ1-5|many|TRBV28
CASSRTGLGQPQHF
TGTGCCAGCAGTCGAACAGGGTTAGGGCAGCCCCAGCATTTT
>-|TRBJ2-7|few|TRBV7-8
CASSPGRLVHPYEQYF
TGTGCCAGCAGCCCCGGTCGGCTAGTTCACCCCTACGAGCAGTACTTC
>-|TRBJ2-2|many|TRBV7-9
CASSLLGELFF
TGTGCCAGCAGCTTACTCGGGGAGCTGTTTTTT
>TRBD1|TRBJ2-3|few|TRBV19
CASSRTGVPTDTQYF
TGTGCCAGTAGTAGGACAGGGGTGCCCACAGATACGCAGTATTTT
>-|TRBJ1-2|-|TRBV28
CAAGGQYGYTF
TGTGCCGCTGGAGGACAGTATGGCTACACCTTC